The 9 T cell receptor beta chains in this list originate from one sample, sequenced in a study of regulatory T cells in long-lasting Graves disease. Arm-PCR of CDR3 regions and iRepertoire HTBI primers were the basis on which TCR beta libraries were built. MiXCR, run by TCRdb on the multiplex PCR reads, gives a single entry per CDR3 protein. Of more than 350,000 distinct CDR3 sequences listed, more than 12% are singletons. Indicated time point: newly diagnosed GD, antithyroid drugs for less than 3 months. The TCR library was made from RNA that had been extracted from PBMCs in TRIzol. The sample was also linked to a second study, of T cells in Graves' hyperthyroidism and ophthalmopathy.

Sample: peripheral blood mononuclear cells (PBMCs), taken at new diagnosis, from a patient treated with antithyroid drugs. These receptors came from a woman aged 25 to 45 with Graves disease.

The CDR3 DNA reads TGTGCCAGCAGTGAAGGGCCTGGAATTGTTGAAGCTTTCTTT. Translation gives CASSEGPGIVEAFF. This chain joins TRBV2 and TRBJ1-1; D unresolved. There are 14 residues in the CDR3. Germline V gene data show CDR1 as SNHLY and CDR2 as FYNNEI. Trimming removed 1 base from V and 7 bases from J, with 13 bases in between.

The V call is TRBV25-1, the J call TRBJ2-1; 7 bases match TRBD1. With V trimmed by 3 bases and J by 7 bases, 6 bases remained unmatched. The CDR3 loop spans 14 amino acids. CDR1 and CDR2 from the germline V gene are MGHDK and SYGVNS. CDR3 sequence (DNA): TGTGCCAGCAGTGATAGGGGGCTTGGAAATGAGCAGTTCTTC. The encoded protein is CASSDRGLGNEQFF.

The chain carries TRBV15 and TRBJ1-6; no clear D gene. This CDR3 has 12 amino acids. From germline, CDR1 is LNHNV and CDR2 YYDKDF (reference sequence). V shed 6 bases and J shed 9 bases, with 9 bases lying between them. CDR3 sequence reads: CATRDGVSPLHF. The CDR3 DNA reads as TGTGCCACCAGGGACGGAGTTTCACCCCTCCACTTT.

The table lists this clonotype with many counts. This chain connects TRBV24-1 to TRBJ2-5; D possibly corresponds to TRBD2 (6 bases). Germline assignment: CDR1 KGHDR and CDR2 SFDVKD. V gave up 3 bases and J gave up 7 bases, with 11 bases separating them. This CDR3 has 13 residues. The CDR3 sequence: CATSDAGSATQYF. The CDR3 DNA reads as TGTGCCACCAGTGATGCGGGGTCGGCGACCCAGTACTTC.

The sample holds a few counts of this clonotype. The chain employs TRBV19 and TRBJ1-5; no clear D. The CDR3 has 16 residues. V was trimmed by 3 bases and J by 3 bases, leaving 15 bases between them. The V gene's germline CDR1 is LNHDA and CDR2 SQIVND (reference sequence). The DNA for the CDR3 is TGTGCCAGTAGTATTAATGTCGGGCCGATCAATCAGCCCCAGCATTTT. It codes for CASSINVGPINQPQHF.

The chain has TRBV4-1 and TRBJ2-3; 10 positions agree with TRBD2. V gave up 0 bases and J gave up 2 bases; unmatched junction bases: 11. The CDR3 totals 19 residues. Germline V gene data show CDR1 as MGHRA and CDR2 as YSYEKL. CDR3 in amino acids: CASSQEDYRGLAFTDTQYF. CDR3 coding DNA: TGCGCCAGCAGCCAAGAAGACTACCGGGGACTAGCGTTCACAGATACGCAGTATTTT.

On this clonotype itself: This sequence may be a read error, since a much larger clone differs from it by one base. No conserved phenylalanine or tryptophan is present at the end of the CDR3, so a read error is the likely explanation. The V call is TRBV7-3, the J call TRBJ2-1; D remains unclear. With 0 bases removed from V and 7 bases from J, the gap between germline ends came to 7 bases. This CDR3 region has 13 residues. The germline V gene encodes CDR1 SGHTA and CDR2 FQGTGA. The CDR3 sequence is CASSLTSENEQFC. As DNA, the CDR3 is TGTGCCAGCAGCTTAACCAGTGAAAATGAGCAGTTCTGC.

V and J are TRBV20-1 and TRBJ2-7; TRBD1 or TRBD2 may be the D gene (5 bases each). The V gene's germline CDR1 is DFQATT and CDR2 SNEGSKA (reference sequence). Trimming removed 4 bases from V and 0 bases from J, with 13 bases in between. The CDR3 sequence is 14 residues long. In DNA form, the CDR3 reads TGCAGTGCTATGGCCGGGGCCAACTCCTACGAGCAGTACTTC. Translated, it gives CSAMAGANSYEQYF.

CDR3 nucleotides: TGTGCCTGGAGTGTTGGTAACCCAGAGCACGAGCAGTACTTC. Residues: CAWSVGNPEHEQYF. V is TRBV30 and J is TRBJ2-7; no reliable D call. From germline, CDR1 is GTSNPN and CDR2 SVGIG (reference sequence). V dropped 0 bases and J dropped 5 bases, with 14 bases sitting between them. The CDR3 loop spans 14 amino acids. Drawing the rest from reference TRBV30 and TRBJ2-7, the complete variable domain is SQTIHQWPATLVQPVGSPLSLECTVEGTSNPNLYWYRQAAGRGLQLLFYSVGIGQISSEVPQNLSASRPQDRQFILSSKKLLLSDSGFYLCAWSVGNPEHEQYFGPGTRLTVT.